This T cell receptor beta chain was obtained from a study of blood T cell repertoires in COVID-19. Background on the study: Samples taken during acute and convalescent COVID-19 were collected in the United States, Italy and Spain. In each case, the material was cDNA or gDNA derived from T cells, B-cell-depleted T cells, or PBMCs.

Germline V gives CDR1 SGHRS, CDR2 YFSETQ. V trimming: 5 bases; J trimming: 3 bases; junction bases outside the gene matches: 10. There are 16 residues in the CDR3. The authors' processing: Amplification of reference gene primers was used by the study to estimate nucleated cell counts. Libraries were prepared by immunoSEQ multiplex PCR; TCRdb keeps only in-frame clonotypes and omits some of them. That table furnishes V, J and clone size, whereas the DNA furnished D and trimming. Of some 300,000 clones listed, around 84% were seen once; the top ten hold 1.3%. This receptor was taken from a man between 65 and 85 years old with acute or convalescent COVID-19. V is TRBV5-1 and J is TRBJ2-1; the match to TRBD2 covers 8 bases. Input material: peripheral blood. The CDR3 sequence: CASRSTIAGHYNEQFF. The CDR3 coding sequence is TGCGCCAGCAGATCTACTATAGCGGGACACTACAATGAGCAGTTCTTC.